This TCR beta chain comes out of a study of cytomegalovirus exposure and HLA in healthy donors. From germline, CDR1 is MDHEN and CDR2 SYDVKM. The length of the CDR3 is 15 residues. V was pared by 6 bases and J by 6 bases, with 9 bases of the junction left unmatched. PCR was performed using 60 Vbeta and 13 Jbeta primers. Authors' analysis steps: A later analysis tallied about 80 million unique TCR beta chains, about 11 million of them shared. This table comes from immunoSEQ multiplex PCR, and its TCRdb copy is limited to in-frame clones, with some not included. That table supplies the V and J calls and clone size; D and trimming were determined from the DNA. The data show tens of thousands of clones, with roughly four fifths seen just once and 3% to 4% held by the top ten. Broader study findings: In a later analysis, at a false discovery rate of 0.05, under 20,000 TCR beta sequences matched HLA alleles. The Asian-associated ancestry cluster reportedly had fewer N-insertions than the approximately 630-donor mean in a later analysis. Rarity characterized most TCR sequences, yet some public TCRs appeared in many donors.

The sample holds one count of this clone. Its target is unknown. This chain connects TRBV28 to TRBJ1-5; 9 bases agree with TRBD1. This TCR came from a man aged 50 to 60 in good health and CMV-seronegative. Sequenced material: PBMCs. The CDR3 DNA reads TGTGCCAGCAGCCGCATAACAGGGGGCTCTCAGCCCCAGCATTTT. Translation gives CASSRITGGSQPQHF.